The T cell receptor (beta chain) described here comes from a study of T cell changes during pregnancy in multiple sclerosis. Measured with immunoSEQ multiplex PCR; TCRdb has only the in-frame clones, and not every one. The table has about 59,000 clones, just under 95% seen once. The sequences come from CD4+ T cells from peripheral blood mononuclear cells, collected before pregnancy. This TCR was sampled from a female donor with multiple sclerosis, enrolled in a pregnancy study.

The CDR3 loop reads CASSLSGRGSEQYF. In DNA, the CDR3 is TGTGCCAGCAGTCTTAGCGGGAGAGGCTCCGAGCAGTACTTC. This chain connects TRBV27 to TRBJ2-7, with TRBD2 matching over 9 bases. V gave up 5 bases and J gave up 6 bases; unmatched junction bases: 8. Germline values: CDR1 MNHEY, CDR2 SMNVEV (reference sequence). The CDR3 spans 14 residues.